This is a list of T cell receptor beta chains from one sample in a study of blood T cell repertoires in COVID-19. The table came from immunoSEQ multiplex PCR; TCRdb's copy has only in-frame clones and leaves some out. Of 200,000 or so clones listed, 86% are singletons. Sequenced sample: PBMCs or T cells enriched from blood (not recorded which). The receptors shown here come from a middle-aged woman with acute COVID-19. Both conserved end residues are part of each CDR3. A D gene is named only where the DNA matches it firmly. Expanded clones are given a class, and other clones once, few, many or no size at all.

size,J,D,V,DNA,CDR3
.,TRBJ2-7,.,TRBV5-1,TGCGCCAGCAGCCCAGGGGGCGGGAGATCCGAGCAGTACTTC,CASSPGGGRSEQYF
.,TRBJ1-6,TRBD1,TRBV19,TGTGCCAGTAAATCTTTGGGACAGGGGAATTCACCCCTCCACTTT,CASKSLGQGNSPLHF
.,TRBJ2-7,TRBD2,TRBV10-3,TGTGCCATCAGTACATCCGGGACTAAAACTTACGAGCAGTACTTC,CAISTSGTKTYEQYF
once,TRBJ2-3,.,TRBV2,TGTGCCAGCAGTGCGTGGGGGCGAGGCACAGATACGCAGTATTTT,CASSAWGRGTDTQYF
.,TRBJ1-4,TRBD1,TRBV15,TGTGCCACCAGCAGAGATATTGGGACAGGAGAAAAACTGTTTTTT,CATSRDIGTGEKLFF
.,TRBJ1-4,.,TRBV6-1,TGTGCCAGCAGTTCTGGGAGGGATAGTGAAAAACTGTTTTTT,CASSSGRDSEKLFF
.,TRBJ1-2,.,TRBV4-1,TGCGCCAGCAGCCATATCGGTCAGCGCGATGGCTACACCTTC,CASSHIGQRDGYTF
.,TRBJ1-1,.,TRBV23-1,TGCGCCAGCAGTCAAACCTCCGACAAGAACACTGAAGCTTTCTTT,CASSQTSDKNTEAFF
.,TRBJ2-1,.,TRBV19,TGTGCCAGTAGTATGGGACACAAGAGCTCCTACAATGAGCAGTTCTTC,CASSMGHKSSYNEQFF
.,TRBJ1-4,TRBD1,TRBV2,TGTGCCAGCAGAAGGGACAGGGGGGTTTCTAGTGGCGAAAAACTGTTTTTT,CASRRDRGVSSGEKLFF
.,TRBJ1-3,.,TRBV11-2,TGTGCCAGCAGCTTTGGTTTGCAGGGGTCCTCTGGAAACACCATATATTTT,CASSFGLQGSSGNTIYF
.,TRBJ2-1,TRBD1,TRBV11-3,TGTGCCAGCAGCTTAGGACAGGGGGGATACAATGAGCAGTTCTTC,CASSLGQGGYNEQFF
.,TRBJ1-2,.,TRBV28,TGTGCCAGCAGTTCAACTAAGACTAACTATGGCTACACCTTC,CASSSTKTNYGYTF
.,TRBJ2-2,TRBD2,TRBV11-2,TGTGCCAGCAGCTTATTTCGGGGGGGGCCCGCCGGGGAGCTGTTTTTT,CASSLFRGGPAGELFF
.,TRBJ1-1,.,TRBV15,TGTGCCACCGGGAGGGGGGCTGGGAACACTGAAGCTTTCTTT,CATGRGAGNTEAFF
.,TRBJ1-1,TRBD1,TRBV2,TGTGCCAGCAGTGAAGCGCTACAGGGGGAAGGGAACACTGAAGCTTTCTTT,CASSEALQGEGNTEAFF
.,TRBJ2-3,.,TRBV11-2,TGTGCCAGCAGCTTAGACGCCGTAGGCACAGATACGCAGTATTTT,CASSLDAVGTDTQYF
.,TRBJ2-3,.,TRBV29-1,TGCAGCGTTGTGGAGGGGCGGGAAACAGATACGCAGTATTTT,CSVVEGRETDTQYF
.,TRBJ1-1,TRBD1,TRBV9,TGTGCCAGCAGCGGGGCGACAGGGGGCCTGAATTTTGAGAACACTGAAGCTTTCTTT,CASSGATGGLNFENTEAFF
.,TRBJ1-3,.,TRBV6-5,TGTGCCAGCAGTTACGGGGGCAACGCTGGAAACACCATATATTTT,CASSYGGNAGNTIYF
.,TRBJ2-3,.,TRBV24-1,TGTGCCACCAGTGATTTTCCGAGCACAGATACGCAGTATTTT,CATSDFPSTDTQYF
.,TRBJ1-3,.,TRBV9,TGTGCCAGCAGCGCCTCAGACAGGTACTCTGGAAACACCATATATTTT,CASSASDRYSGNTIYF
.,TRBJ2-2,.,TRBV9,TGTGCCAGCAGCGTAGCCCAGACGAACACCGGGGAGCTGTTTTTT,CASSVAQTNTGELFF
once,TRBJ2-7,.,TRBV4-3,TGCGCCAGCAGCCAAGACTATCCAGGGGCGAGCTACGAGCAGTACTTC,CASSQDYPGASYEQYF
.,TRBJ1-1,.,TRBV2,TGTGCCAGCAGTTCCAACAGGGTAACTGAAGCTTTCTTT,CASSSNRVTEAFF
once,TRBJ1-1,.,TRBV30,TGTGCCTGGACGGTGAACACTGAAGCTTTCTTT,CAWTVNTEAFF